The rows below give T cell receptor beta chains drawn from one sample of a study of siplizumab effects on memory and regulatory T cells. The table came from immunoSEQ multiplex PCR; TCRdb's copy has only in-frame clones and leaves some out. The table records over 60,000 clones, under 95% of them present only once. What was sequenced was CD8+ T cells sorted from blood. The receptors derive from a human donor in good health. Both conserved end residues are part of each CDR3. A D gene is named only where the DNA matches it firmly. Not every row has a clone size; where given, it reads once, few, many or a size class.

>.|TRBV10-3|.|TRBJ2-5
CAISEMGEAGETQYF
TGTGCCATCAGTGAGATGGGGGAGGCGGGAGAGACCCAGTACTTC
>.|TRBV5-1|.|TRBJ2-7
CASSFKAAVYEQYF
TGCGCCAGCAGCTTCAAAGCGGCCGTCTACGAGCAGTACTTC
>.|TRBV6-6|.|TRBJ2-1
CASSVYRGGEQFF
TGTGCCAGCAGTGTATATCGAGGGGGGGAGCAGTTCTTC
>.|TRBV27|TRBD1|TRBJ2-7
CASRPTGVHEQYF
TGTGCCAGCAGACCCACAGGGGTTCACGAGCAGTACTTC
>once|TRBV7-9|.|TRBJ2-2
CASNRNTGELFF
TGTGCCAGCAACAGGAACACCGGGGAGCTGTTTTTT
>once|TRBV5-8|.|TRBJ2-6
CASSLQGTKVSGANVLTF
TGTGCCAGCAGCTTACAGGGGACTAAAGTCTCTGGGGCCAACGTCCTGACTTTC
>.|TRBV27|TRBD2|TRBJ2-7
CASSPSGGGYEQYF
TGTGCCAGCAGTCCTAGCGGGGGGGGCTACGAGCAGTACTTC
>.|TRBV7-2|.|TRBJ2-2
CASSSEDPHPAGELFF
TGTGCCAGCAGTTCCGAGGATCCTCACCCGGCCGGGGAGCTGTTTTTT
>.|TRBV6-1|.|TRBJ1-1
CASRPPPMNTEAFF
TGTGCCAGCAGGCCCCCCCCCATGAACACTGAAGCTTTCTTT
>.|TRBV19|.|TRBJ1-2
CASSYGYGYTF
TGTGCCAGTAGTTACGGCTATGGCTACACCTTC
>.|TRBV27|TRBD1|TRBJ1-6
CASLPRQGGYNSPLHF
TGTGCCAGCCTGCCCCGACAGGGTGGATATAATTCACCCCTCCACTTT
>once|TRBV6-1|.|TRBJ2-7
CASSEFSASYEQYF
TGTGCCAGCAGTGAATTCAGTGCCTCCTACGAGCAGTACTTC
>.|TRBV27|TRBD2|TRBJ2-7
CASSLASGGSYEQYF
TGTGCCAGCAGTTTGGCTAGCGGGGGATCCTACGAGCAGTACTTC
>.|TRBV5-6|.|TRBJ2-3
CASSFSLGVGITDTQYF
TGTGCCAGCAGCTTCTCCTTGGGGGTCGGCATTACAGATACGCAGTATTTT
>.|TRBV6-4|TRBD2|TRBJ2-3
CASSDSTSGGDTQYF
TGTGCCAGCAGTGACTCGACTAGCGGGGGAGATACGCAGTATTTT
>.|TRBV27|.|TRBJ2-7
CASSLVPFFDRSNTYEQYF
TGTGCCAGCAGTTTAGTCCCTTTCTTTGACCGATCGAATACCTACGAGCAGTACTTC
>many|TRBV11-2|.|TRBJ2-7
CASSFTSVNSYEQYF
TGTGCCAGCAGCTTCACGTCCGTAAACTCCTACGAGCAGTACTTC
>.|TRBV11-2|TRBD1|TRBJ1-4
CASSLYWTGADEKLFF
TGTGCCAGCAGCTTATACTGGACAGGGGCGGATGAAAAACTGTTTTTT
>.|TRBV11-2|TRBD1|TRBJ2-7
CASSPGQGYEQYF
TGTGCCAGCAGCCCCGGACAGGGCTACGAGCAGTACTTC
>once|TRBV6-6|TRBD2|TRBJ2-5
CASSYFGTSGGETQYF
TGTGCCAGCAGTTACTTCGGGACTAGCGGGGGAGAGACCCAGTACTTC
>.|TRBV4-1|.|TRBJ1-4
CASSPAPGSNEKLFF
TGCGCCAGCAGCCCTGCTCCGGGGTCTAATGAAAAACTGTTTTTT
>.|TRBV10-1|TRBD1|TRBJ1-1
CASSESWTGSLRTEAFF
TGCGCCAGCAGTGAGTCCTGGACAGGATCCTTGCGCACTGAAGCTTTCTTT
>.|TRBV9|.|TRBJ2-7
CASSVGNTGIGEQYF
TGTGCCAGCAGCGTAGGAAATACAGGGATTGGCGAGCAGTACTTC
>.|TRBV5-1|TRBD2|TRBJ2-7
CASTTSGGPYEQYF
TGCGCCAGCACCACTAGCGGGGGACCCTACGAGCAGTACTTC
>.|TRBV5-1|.|TRBJ1-1
CASSLGQTEAFF
TGCGCCAGCAGCTTGGGACAGACTGAAGCTTTCTTT
>medium-sized|TRBV4-1|TRBD1|TRBJ1-4
CASSQGDSSNEKLFF
TGCGCCAGCAGCCAAGGGGACAGCTCTAATGAAAAACTGTTTTTT
>.|TRBV18|.|TRBJ2-7
CASSPPRGTPYEQYF
TGTGCCAGCTCACCACCTCGGGGGACACCTTACGAGCAGTACTTC
>.|TRBV6-5|.|TRBJ1-1
CASSYVRWNTEAFF
TGTGCCAGCAGTTACGTCAGGTGGAACACTGAAGCTTTCTTT
>.|TRBV4-1|TRBD1|TRBJ2-7
CASSQDTGQGYEQYF
TGCGCCAGCAGCCAAGACACGGGACAGGGTTACGAGCAGTACTTC
>.|TRBV11-2|TRBD2|TRBJ2-1
CASSPHPLLASSYNEQFF
TGTGCCAGCAGCCCTCACCCTTTACTAGCGAGCTCCTACAATGAGCAGTTCTTC
>.|TRBV7-8|.|TRBJ1-1
CASSLDPGRQPEAFF
TGTGCCAGCAGCTTAGATCCAGGGAGGCAACCTGAAGCTTTCTTT
>few|TRBV19|TRBD1|TRBJ1-5
CASSGQGFNQPQHF
TGTGCCAGTAGTGGACAGGGTTTTAATCAGCCCCAGCATTTT
>once|TRBV16|.|TRBJ1-2
CASSQSEGFFQNYGYTF
TGTGCCAGCAGCCAATCGGAGGGTTTCTTCCAGAACTATGGCTACACCTTC
>.|TRBV9|TRBD2|TRBJ2-7
CASSVGGSPPYEQYF
TGTGCCAGCAGCGTAGGCGGGAGCCCCCCCTACGAGCAGTACTTC
>.|TRBV4-1|TRBD1|TRBJ2-1
CASSQGGQGGEQFF
TGCGCCAGCAGCCAAGGGGGACAGGGAGGTGAGCAGTTCTTC
>.|TRBV27|.|TRBJ1-2
CASSLTGSFYGYTF
TGTGCCAGCAGTTTAACAGGGTCTTTCTATGGCTACACCTTC
>.|TRBV9|TRBD2|TRBJ2-1
CASSQWVAGDEQFF
TGTGCCAGCAGCCAGTGGGTAGCGGGAGATGAGCAGTTCTTC
>.|TRBV9|.|TRBJ2-1
CASSVAGGGYNEQFF
TGTGCCAGCAGCGTAGCCGGTGGGGGGTACAATGAGCAGTTCTTC
>.|TRBV23-1|TRBD1|TRBJ1-5
CASSLYLTGARGRSNQPQHF
TGCGCCAGCAGTCTCTACTTGACAGGGGCGAGAGGGAGAAGCAATCAGCCCCAGCATTTT
>once|TRBV4-1|TRBD2|TRBJ2-7
CASSPGTSGRNEQYF
TGCGCCAGCAGCCCCGGGACTAGCGGGAGGAACGAGCAGTACTTC
>.|TRBV6-4|.|TRBJ1-2
CASSDSDNYGYTF
TGTGCCAGCAGTGACTCGGACAACTATGGCTACACCTTC
>.|TRBV29-1|.|TRBJ1-2
CSVVGGAGDGYGYTF
TGCAGCGTTGTAGGGGGGGCCGGTGACGGCTATGGCTACACCTTC
>.|TRBV7-6|.|TRBJ2-7
CASSPPRQLYEQYF
TGTGCCAGCAGCCCCCCTCGCCAGCTCTACGAGCAGTACTTC
>.|TRBV7-9|.|TRBJ2-7
CASSPSERVHEQYF
TGTGCCAGCAGCCCGAGTGAACGGGTCCACGAGCAGTACTTC
>.|TRBV18|TRBD2|TRBJ2-7
CASSPGGLAGEEFYEQYF
TGTGCCAGCTCACCCGGCGGACTAGCGGGAGAAGAGTTCTACGAGCAGTACTTC
>.|TRBV4-1|.|TRBJ2-1
CASSPPSEGTNEQFF
TGCGCCAGCAGCCCCCCTTCCGAGGGGACGAATGAGCAGTTCTTC
>once|TRBV5-8|.|TRBJ2-3
CASSIVGTDTQYF
TGTGCCAGCAGCATAGTGGGCACAGATACGCAGTATTTT
>.|TRBV27|TRBD2|TRBJ2-1
CASSPGTSGFNEQFF
TGTGCCAGCAGTCCAGGGACTAGCGGCTTCAATGAGCAGTTCTTC
>.|TRBV5-4|.|TRBJ2-1
CASSFSVTYNEQFF
TGTGCCAGCAGCTTCTCCGTCACTTACAATGAGCAGTTCTTC
>.|TRBV18|TRBD1|TRBJ1-4
CASSLQGGLGEKLFF
TGTGCCAGCTCTCTACAAGGGGGCTTAGGTGAAAAACTGTTTTTT
>.|TRBV2|TRBD2|TRBJ2-1
CASSAGLAGSTEQFF
TGTGCCAGCAGTGCTGGACTAGCGGGATCTACTGAGCAGTTCTTC
>.|TRBV11-2|.|TRBJ2-7
CASSLEVWLGPGSSYEQYF
TGTGCCAGCAGCTTAGAGGTCTGGTTGGGGCCAGGGTCCTCCTACGAGCAGTACTTC